Here is one T cell receptor beta chain with its context. Antigen: not known. These data come from a study of shared clonotypes between healthy human individuals. Study at large: Three plates were used per donor for CD4 naive, three for CD4 memory, two for CD8 naive and one for CD8 memory. Study-level findings and limits: On the whole, naive subsets had larger estimated richness than memory subsets had.

The assay was carried out at the deep level. Profiled with immunoSEQ multiplex PCR; TCRdb holds only in-frame clones, not every one. The table includes about 2.3 million clones, 85% to 95% detected once. The CDR3 has 14 amino acids. Germline-derived CDR1 and CDR2 are SEHNR and FQNEAQ (reference sequence). Trimming at V came to 5 bases and at J to 5 bases, leaving 7 bases not matched to a gene. This TCR came from a man between 18 and 29 years old in good health. Some clones in this sample may be carry-over from other donors' samples. This chain uses TRBV7-9 with TRBJ1-1; 8 positions agree with TRBD1. The sequencing sample was made of naive CD4+ T cells from PBMCs. Subset described: CD45RA+ positively selected. CDR3 DNA: TGTGCCAGCAGCATGCAGGGGGCGAGTACTGAAGCTTTCTTT. It specifies CASSMQGASTEAFF.